These 32 T cell receptor beta chains came from one sample sequenced in a study of regulatory T cells in long-lasting Graves disease. The time point was: newly diagnosed GD, antithyroid drugs for less than 3 months. PBMCs were the source of the RNA used for TCR sequencing. Building the TCR beta libraries relied on iRepertoire HTBI primers, and CDR3 regions underwent Arm-PCR. From the multiplex PCR reads, TCRdb called clonotypes with MiXCR, one entry per CDR3 protein. Among roughly 400,000 distinct CDR3 sequences listed, approximately 16% were seen once. This same sample was also part of a study on T cells in Graves' hyperthyroidism and ophthalmopathy.

This specimen was peripheral blood mononuclear cells (PBMCs), taken at new diagnosis, from a patient treated with antithyroid drugs. These receptors originate from a woman aged 18-30 years with Graves disease.

This clonotype was picked up many times. The junction departs from germline at one end; a sequencing error may be responsible. The gene calls are TRBV5-1 and TRBJ2-1; 15 bases agree with TRBD2. This CDR3 region has 16 residues. The V gene's germline CDR1 is SGHRS and CDR2 YFSETQ. CDR3 sequence: CASSLGLAGGYNEQFF. In DNA form, the CDR3 reads TGTGCCAGCAGTCTGGGACTAGCGGGAGGTTACAATGAGCAGTTCTTC.

The table lists this clonotype with many counts. The chain couples TRBV28 to TRBJ2-7, with no clear D. The CDR3 sequence is 11 residues long. The V gene lost 2 bases and the J gene lost 4 bases, with 3 bases spanning the gap. CDR1 and CDR2 (germline): MDHEN, SYDVKM. Here the CDR3 DNA reads TGTGCCAGCAGTTTACAGTACGAGCAGTACTTC. Translation: CASSLQYEQYF.

The chain's CDR3 is CASSLALRGTLDQPQHF. In nucleotides, the CDR3 is TGTGCCAGCAGTTTAGCGCTAAGGGGGACCCTTGATCAGCCCCAGCATTTT. The chain uses TRBV12-3 or TRBV12-4 and TRBJ1-5; D may be TRBD1 (6 bases). The CDR3 covers 17 residues. Trimming shortened V by 0 bases and J by 5 bases, and 17 bases separated the two germline ends.

The rearrangement joins TRBV20-1 to TRBJ1-5; tentatively, D is TRBD1 (5 bases). The V gene's germline CDR1 is DFQATT and CDR2 SNEGSKA (reference sequence). This CDR3 spans 13 amino acids. Trimming cost V 5 bases and J 3 bases, with 11 bases left between them. This chain's CDR3 is CSAGGHSNQPQHF. CDR3 nucleotide sequence: TGCAGTGCTGGAGGACATTCCAATCAGCCCCAGCATTTT.

V gene TRBV7-9 combines with J gene TRBJ2-7; 7 bases map to TRBD1. V lost 5 bases to trimming and J lost 3 bases; unmatched junction nucleotides: 13. CDR1 is SEHNR and CDR2 is FQNEAQ in the germline V gene (reference sequence). CDR3 length: 16 residues. CDR3 in DNA: TGTGCCAGCAGCGCTCCTCCGACAGGGCCTCACTACGAGCAGTACTTC. Translation: CASSAPPTGPHYEQYF.

Turning to this clonotype: Given a much more abundant clone one base away, this may be a read error. The chain links TRBV6-5 to TRBJ2-5; 11 bases are shared with TRBD2. After removal of 4 bases from V and 11 bases from J, the junction contained 15 bases not matched to a gene. The V gene's germline CDR1 is MNHEY and CDR2 SVGAGI. The CDR3 extends over 16 amino acids. The CDR3 DNA is TGTGCCAGCAGTTTCCTGACTAGCGGGATGTACAATGAGCAGTACTTC. Its protein product is CASSFLTSGMYNEQYF.

The chain joins TRBV19 to TRBJ2-3; the match to TRBD2 covers 12 bases. Germline V gives CDR1 LNHDA, CDR2 SQIVND (reference sequence). The CDR3 spans 19 residues. Germline trimming cut 5 bases from V and 0 bases from J; bases unmatched to any gene: 12. The CDR3 nucleotides are TGTGCCAGTAGTGGGGCAATCGGACTAGCGGGACCTAGCACAGATACGCAGTATTTT. Amino acids: CASSGAIGLAGPSTDTQYF.

This clonotype has a handful of counts. The chain carries TRBV5-1 and TRBJ2-7; D is perhaps TRBD2 (7 bases). V was trimmed by 0 bases and J by 4 bases, leaving 17 bases between them. The germline V gene encodes CDR1 SGHRS and CDR2 YFSETQ. There are 16 residues in the CDR3. The CDR3 region is CASSLVGGGGQYEQYF. The CDR3 region has the DNA TGCGCCAGCAGCTTGGTTGGGGGGGGCGGGCAATACGAGCAGTACTTC.

This clonotype has at least ten counts. V is TRBV7-2 and J is TRBJ2-2, with D unclear. The germline CDR1 and CDR2 sequences are SGHTA and FQGNSA. The length of the CDR3 is 16 residues. Trimming shortened V by 7 bases and J by 1 base, and 16 bases separated the two germline ends. DNA for the CDR3: TGTGCCAGCACCCGCCTCCCTAGAGGGAACACCGGGGAGCTGTTTTTT. Amino acid sequence: CASTRLPRGNTGELFF.

The rearrangement uses TRBV28 and TRBJ2-1; a possible D gene is TRBD2 (7 bases). This CDR3 region has 13 residues. V was shortened by 6 bases and J by 16 bases, with 22 bases between the two germline ends. The germline gives CDR1 MDHEN, CDR2 SYDVKM. CDR3 nucleotides: TGTGCCAGCAGCCCCGGGGGGCAGGGACTACCCTTCTTC. It specifies CASSPGGQGLPFF.

With regard to this clonotype: A much larger clone is a single base away; this may be a read error. The genes are TRBV12-3 or TRBV12-4 and TRBJ2-7; D is perhaps TRBD2 (5 bases). This CDR3 spans 13 amino acids. The CDR3 DNA sequence: TGTGCCGGCAGTTTCGGACTTCCCTACGAGCAGTACTTC. Translation: CAGSFGLPYEQYF.

Concerning this clonotype itself: A much larger clone differs from this one at a single base, so this may be a read error. The chain employs TRBV7-2 and TRBJ2-7; the match to TRBD1 covers 8 bases. This CDR3 comprises 15 residues. V gave up 2 bases and J gave up 7 bases; unmatched junction bases: 10. Germline V gives CDR1 SGHTA, CDR2 FQGNSA. Here the CDR3 DNA reads TGTGCCAGCAGCTTAAGGACAGGGCCGGCTCATGAGCAGTACTTC. Protein product: CASSLRTGPAHEQYF.

Ten or more counts support this clonotype. The V call is TRBV7-2, the J call TRBJ2-7; D call uncertain. Germline V gives CDR1 SGHTA, CDR2 FQGNSA. The CDR3 runs to 12 residues. V lost 5 bases and J 6 bases, leaving 11 bases between the germline ends. The CDR3 loop is CASSPWFGEQYF. CDR3 DNA sequence: TGTGCCAGCAGCCCCTGGTTCGGCGAGCAGTACTTC.

There are a few counts of this clonotype. The chain employs TRBV27 and TRBJ2-1; the match to TRBD2 covers 8 bases. This CDR3 region has 15 residues. The germline gives CDR1 MNHEY, CDR2 SMNVEV (reference sequence). The V segment lost 4 bases and the J segment 7 bases; nucleotides outside the gene matches: 9. The CDR3: CASSSLSGTRNEQFF. CDR3 bases: TGTGCCAGCAGTTCTTTATCCGGGACTAGGAATGAGCAGTTCTTC.

The chain couples TRBV10-1 to TRBJ2-1; weak D call: TRBD2 (5 bases). Trimming removed 2 bases at V and 9 bases at J, with 20 bases between. CDR3 size: 16 residues. Germline V gene sequence: CDR1 WNHNN, CDR2 SYGVQD (reference sequence). Here the CDR3 DNA reads TGCGCCAGCAGTGAGGGGAGCGAGAGTTACGACGGTGAGCAGTTCTTC. Amino acid sequence: CASSEGSESYDGEQFF.

This clonotype has a count of ten or more. CDR3 in amino acids: CASSFHQETQYF. CDR3 coding DNA: TGTGCCAGCAGCTTCCACCAAGAGACCCAGTACTTC. The chain employs TRBV11-1 and TRBJ2-5; D is uncertain. The germline V gene encodes CDR1 SGHAT and CDR2 FQDESV (reference sequence). Trimming pared 3 bases from V and 0 bases from J, leaving 2 bases between. The CDR3 covers 12 residues.

There are many counts of this clonotype. J is TRBJ2-5 and V is TRBV28, with D hard to call. The V and J ends lost 5 bases and 6 bases respectively, with 13 bases between them. Germline V gene sequence: CDR1 MDHEN, CDR2 SYDVKM. The CDR3 has 13 amino acids. CDR3 bases: TGTGCCAGCAGTACTGGAACGGGCCAGACCCAGTACTTC. Translating gives CASSTGTGQTQYF. Variable domain in full (rest from reference TRBV28 and TRBJ2-5): DVKVTQSSRYLVKRTGEKVFLECVQDMDHENMFWYRQDPGLGLRLIYFSYDVKMKEKGDIPEGYSVSREKKERFSLILESASTNQTSMYLCASSTGTGQTQYFGPGTRLLVL.

A word on this clonotype: A far larger clone is only one base removed, so a read error is likely. V gene TRBV30 combines with J gene TRBJ2-1; 7 positions agree with TRBD2. CDR1 and CDR2 from the germline V gene are GTSNPN and SVGIG (reference sequence). The CDR3 is made up of 14 amino acids. The ends lost 0 bases at V and 10 bases at J; junction bases unmatched: 9. The CDR3 here is CAWSVDGWDYEQFF. The CDR3 DNA reads TGTGCCTGGAGTGTCGACGGGTGGGACTACGAGCAGTTCTTC.

This clonotype was seen ten or more times. The J gene is TRBJ2-1, the V gene TRBV20-1; unclear D gene. Germline V gene data show CDR1 as DFQATT and CDR2 as SNEGSKA (reference sequence). This CDR3 spans 15 amino acids. V was cut by 2 bases and J by 3 bases, with 14 bases left in between. The CDR3 sequence: CSARKGNSVYNEQFF. The CDR3 DNA reads TGCAGTGCTAGAAAGGGAAATAGTGTCTACAATGAGCAGTTCTTC.

This clonotype was detected ten times or more. The gene calls are TRBV6-5 and TRBJ1-2; no clear D gene. The CDR3 extends over 13 amino acids. Germline V gene lookup returns CDR1 MNHEY and CDR2 SVGAGI. V was cut by 1 base and J by 8 bases, with 11 bases left in between. The CDR3 sequence is CASSYYRGEGYTF. The CDR3 DNA reads TGTGCCAGCAGTTACTACAGAGGAGAGGGCTACACCTTC.

The chain joins TRBV4-3 to TRBJ1-1; a possible D gene is TRBD1 (6 bases). CDR3 length: 15 amino acids. Germline V CDR1 and CDR2: LGHNA, YSLEER. V shed 4 bases and J shed 6 bases, with 18 bases lying between them. The CDR3 region has the DNA TGCGCCAGCAGCCCTGGCCACAGGGTTTGGTCTGAAGCTTTCTTT. It encodes CASSPGHRVWSEAFF.

This clonotype has a count of ten or more. The CDR3 reads CASSPPSAPGDTQYF. The CDR3 bases are TGTGCCAGCTCACCACCGTCCGCGCCGGGAGATACGCAGTATTTT. The genes are TRBV18 and TRBJ2-3; D remains ambiguous. V dropped 0 bases and J dropped 5 bases, with 12 bases sitting between them. The CDR3 length is 15 residues. Germline V CDR1 and CDR2: KGHSH, LQKENI.

This clonotype has at least ten counts. V usage is TRBV28 and J usage is TRBJ1-1; D is uncertain. CDR3 length: 12 amino acids. The germline V gene encodes CDR1 MDHEN and CDR2 SYDVKM. The V end was cut by 6 bases, the J end by 8 bases, with 13 bases between. The DNA of the CDR3 is TGTGCCAGCAGGTCTCAGGTTGAAGAAGCTTTCTTT. It specifies CASRSQVEEAFF.

Ten or more counts support this clonotype. The chain employs TRBV6-1 and TRBJ1-1; no clear D. There are 14 residues in the CDR3. The germline V gene encodes CDR1 MNHNS and CDR2 SASEGT. V lost 6 bases and J 3 bases, leaving 14 bases between the germline ends. CDR3: CASRQIRRYTEAFF. In DNA form, the CDR3 reads TGTGCCAGCAGACAAATTCGCAGATACACTGAAGCTTTCTTT.

This clonotype was seen more than once but under ten times. The V and J genes are TRBV27 and TRBJ2-5; D call uncertain. Germline values: CDR1 MNHEY, CDR2 SMNVEV (reference sequence). Trimming shortened V by 9 bases and J by 3 bases, and 2 bases separated the two germline ends. This CDR3 has 9 residues. DNA of the CDR3: TGTGCCAGGGAAGAGACCCAGTACTTC. It specifies CAREETQYF.

This chain links TRBV20-1 with TRBJ2-3, with D unresolved. V was trimmed by 6 bases and J by 6 bases, leaving 10 bases between them. The CDR3 is made up of 11 amino acids. CDR1 is DFQATT, CDR2 SNEGSKA, per germline (reference sequence). The CDR3 sequence is CSAETVDTQYF. CDR3 bases: TGCAGTGCGGAGACGGTGGATACGCAGTATTTT.

This clonotype was detected many times. The chain recombines TRBV6-1 with TRBJ2-3; the match to TRBD2 covers 11 bases. The CDR3 is 15 amino acids. After removal of 1 base from V and 3 bases from J, the junction contained 0 bases not matched to a gene. Germline V CDR1 and CDR2: MNHNS, SASEGT. The CDR3 DNA sequence: TGTGCCAGCAGTGAAGTAGCGGGAGGGACAGATACGCAGTATTTT. It encodes CASSEVAGGTDTQYF.

This clonotype has ten or more counts. The CDR3 is CASSLAGGLNEQYF. For the CDR3, the DNA is TGTGCCAGCAGTTTGGCGGGAGGGCTCAACGAGCAGTACTTC. This chain joins TRBV12-3 or TRBV12-4 and TRBJ2-7; the match to TRBD2 covers 9 bases. This CDR3 contains 14 residues. Losses at the gene ends were 3 bases for V and 5 bases for J; bases not matched to a gene: 5.

This clonotype was observed a few times. The chain couples TRBV12-3 or TRBV12-4 to TRBJ1-6, with a tentative D call TRBD1 (6 bases). The CDR3 sequence is 14 residues long. V lost 7 bases, J lost 8 bases, and 15 bases lay in between. This CDR3 reads CASNLQGWDSPLHF. CDR3 bases: TGTGCCAGCAACCTACAGGGTTGGGATTCACCCCTCCACTTT.

This clonotype was detected many times. The rearrangement links TRBV11-2 to TRBJ2-7; D is unresolved. Deletions cut 0 bases from V and 6 bases from J, with 12 bases between. Germline CDR1 is SGHAT and CDR2 is FQNNGV. This CDR3 is built from 14 residues. CDR3 in DNA: TGTGCCAGCAGCTTAGATCAAGGGTTCGGCGAGCAGTACTTC. Translating it yields CASSLDQGFGEQYF.

As concerns this clonotype: At one end the junction does not follow the germline gene, possibly because of a read error. This chain uses TRBV6-1 with TRBJ1-1, with D tentatively TRBD1 (6 bases). Germline V gene lookup returns CDR1 MNHNS and CDR2 SASEGT. The CDR3 is made up of 14 amino acids. The CDR3 nucleotides read TGTGCCAGCAGCTTGGGACACCTAAACACTGGAGCTTTCTTT. The encoded protein is CASSLGHLNTGAFF.

This clonotype was picked up many times. This chain connects TRBV2 to TRBJ2-1; 8 nucleotides line up with TRBD2. Germline V gene data show CDR1 as SNHLY and CDR2 as FYNNEI. J was trimmed by 7 bases and V by 6 bases; bases with no gene match: 8. CDR3 length: 14 amino acids. The CDR3 DNA reads as TGTGCCAGCAGGGTCCGGGAGGGAGTGAATGAGCAGTTCTTC. This encodes CASRVREGVNEQFF. The entire variable domain, with the rest obtained from reference TRBV2 and TRBJ2-1, is as follows: EPEVTQTPSHQVTQMGQEVILRCVPISNHLYFYWYRQILGQKVEFLVSFYNNEISEKSEIFDDQFSVERPDGSNFTLKIRSTKLEDSAMYFCASRVREGVNEQFFGPGTRLTVL.